This T cell receptor beta chain was captured by sequencing in a study of tumor-infiltrating lymphocytes in primary liver carcinoma. Co-extracted RNA and DNA came from roughly 21-30 mg of unsorted bulk tissue. Reverse transcription of around 500 ng total RNA with a constant-region primer produced TCR beta cDNA. Nested multiplex PCR, run for three rounds with slightly modified ARM-PCR, yielded TCR beta libraries. TRBV1-TRBV30 forward primers paired with a C-beta reverse primer drove the first two PCR rounds, approximately 11 cycles each. TCRdb analysed the multiplex PCR reads with MiXCR anew, one entry per CDR3 protein. Of more than 95,000 distinct CDR3 sequences detected, 64% appear once; the ten largest clones hold roughly 8%. Trimming took off 7 bases at V and 0 bases at J, with 13 bases between the two ends. Germline V gene lookup returns CDR1 SQVTM and CDR2 ANQGSEA. CDR3 size: 13 residues. A remark on this clonotype: Being one base from a much bigger clone, this may be a read error. The conserved closing phenylalanine or tryptophan is absent in this CDR3, likely reflecting a read error.

The sequenced material came from liver tumor tissue from sampling region 3. Regarding subset: tumor region T3, left-lateral pole. This TCR was sampled from a woman aged 55-70 years with primary liver carcinoma and hepatitis B virus infection. This chain uses TRBV29-1 with TRBJ2-7, with D perhaps assigned TRBD1 or TRBD2 (5 bases each). CDR3 residues: CSATGPFSYEQYL. As DNA, the CDR3 is TGCAGCGCCACGGGACCCTTCTCCTACGAGCAGTACCTC.